Listed here is a single T cell receptor (beta chain). Its specificity is not known. At one end the junction does not follow the germline gene, possibly because of a read error. Unsorted whole blood served as the source of blood RNA, and germline DNA was extracted as well. Collected before surgery were roughly 4 milliliters of peripheral blood. The sample belongs to a study of tumor-infiltrating lymphocytes in primary liver carcinoma. Study as a whole: Surgeons resected the patients' primary liver carcinomas.

The germline CDR1 and CDR2 sequences are SGHAT and FQNNGV. This CDR3 region has 15 residues. The researchers produced TCR beta cDNA from roughly 500 ng total RNA with a constant-region primer. Libraries of TCR beta came from three nested multiplex PCR rounds with slightly modified ARM-PCR. It was with TRBV1-TRBV30 forward primers and a C-beta reverse primer that the first two PCR rounds were run, at 10 cycles each. TCRdb reprocessed the multiplex PCR reads via MiXCR and lists one record per CDR3 protein. This table holds 310,000 or so distinct CDR3 sequences, 65% found once. The study, taken as a whole, reports: Researchers found tumor-adjacent and tumor-blood pairs overlapped less than tumor region pairs. A significantly higher top-250-clone fraction was found in tumors than in blood (p = 0.039).

What was sequenced was peripheral blood. The rearrangement joins TRBV11-2 to TRBJ2-7; TRBD1 aligns across 9 bases. This receptor was obtained from a man aged 40-49 years with primary liver carcinoma and hepatitis B virus infection. This CDR3 is CASGPGQGPTYEQYF. The CDR3 bases are TGTGCCAGCGGCCCGGGACAGGGACCGACCTACGAGCAATACTTC.